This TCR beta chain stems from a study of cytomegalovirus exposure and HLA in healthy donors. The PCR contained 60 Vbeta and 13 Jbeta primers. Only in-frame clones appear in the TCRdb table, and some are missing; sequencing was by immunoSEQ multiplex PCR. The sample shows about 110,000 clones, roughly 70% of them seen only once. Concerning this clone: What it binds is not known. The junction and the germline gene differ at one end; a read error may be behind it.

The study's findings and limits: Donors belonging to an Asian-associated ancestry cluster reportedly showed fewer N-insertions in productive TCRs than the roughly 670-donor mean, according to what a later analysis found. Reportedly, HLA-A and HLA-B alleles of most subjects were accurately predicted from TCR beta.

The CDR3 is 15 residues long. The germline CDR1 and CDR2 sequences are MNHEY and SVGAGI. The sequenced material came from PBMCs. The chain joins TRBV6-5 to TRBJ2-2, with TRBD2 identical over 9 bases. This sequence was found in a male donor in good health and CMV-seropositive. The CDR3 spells CASRSRTSVTGELFF. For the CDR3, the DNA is TGCGCCAGCAGGTCCAGGACTAGCGTTACCGGGGAGCTGTTTTTT.